A single sample gave rise to the 14 T cell receptor beta chains below, sequenced in a study of T-cell reconstitution after alpha-beta-depleted transplantation in children. This sample's TCRbeta library carried unique molecular identifier barcodes. From the PCR reads, TCRdb called clonotypes with MiXCR, one entry per CDR3 protein. The sample carries over 550,000 distinct CDR3 sequences, over 9.5% recorded once. The starting material was PBMCs from the stem cell graft donor, obtained from the stem cell graft. Receptors were obtained from a human donor who donated a stem cell graft to a child with acute myeloid leukemia.

This clonotype was counted a few times. V is TRBV7-2 and J is TRBJ2-3; no reliable D call. CDR1 SGHTA and CDR2 FQGNSA come from the germline V gene. V was trimmed by 5 bases and J by 7 bases, leaving 22 bases between them. The CDR3 covers 16 residues. The CDR3: CASSPRRLTGPNTQYF. Here the CDR3 DNA reads TGTGCCAGCAGCCCTCGTCGGCTTACCGGGCCCAATACGCAGTATTTT. Using reference TRBV7-2 and TRBJ2-3 for the parts outside the CDR3, the full variable domain is GAGVSQSPSNKVTEKGKDVELRCDPISGHTALYWYRQSLGQGLEFLIYFQGNSAPDKSGLPSDRFSAERTGGSVSTLTIQRTQQEDSAVYLCASSPRRLTGPNTQYFGPGTRLTVL.

The chain employs TRBV12-3 or TRBV12-4 and TRBJ2-2, with 9 bases that match TRBD1. Germline trimming cut 6 bases from V and 5 bases from J; bases unmatched to any gene: 7. The CDR3 covers 15 residues. The CDR3 sequence is CASSEQGASTGELFF. The CDR3 DNA reads TGTGCCAGCAGCGAACAGGGGGCGTCTACCGGGGAGCTGTTTTTT.

CDR3 in DNA: TGCGCCAGCAGCTTGGCCATGGGCGAGCAGTACTTC. This sequence encodes CASSLAMGEQYF. This chain joins TRBV5-1 and TRBJ2-7, with D unclear. This CDR3 comprises 12 residues. Germline V gene lookup returns CDR1 SGHRS and CDR2 YFSETQ. V was trimmed by 0 bases and J by 6 bases, leaving 7 bases between them.

This clonotype was counted between two and nine times. The rearrangement uses TRBV20-1 and TRBJ2-1; tentatively, D is TRBD2 (6 bases). This CDR3 contains 15 residues. Germline V CDR1 and CDR2: DFQATT, SNEGSKA (reference sequence). V lost 1 base and J lost 7, with 17 bases in between. The CDR3 bases are TGCAGTGCTAGAGGCGGGACTCCACAAACTAATGAGCAGTTCTTC. Encoded protein: CSARGGTPQTNEQFF.

V is TRBV20-1 and J is TRBJ2-3, with D possibly being TRBD1 (6 bases). The CDR3 has 15 amino acids. The V end lost 3 bases, the J end lost 4 bases, and 17 bases lay between the germline ends. The germline V gene has CDR1 DFQATT and CDR2 SNEGSKA (reference sequence). The CDR3, as DNA: TGCAGTGCTAGCGACAGGAAAAGAAGCGCAGATACGCAGTATTTT. Protein product: CSASDRKRSADTQYF.

A few counts support this clonotype. The chain is built from TRBV5-6 and TRBJ1-3; TRBD1 might be the D (6 bases). Per the germline V gene, CDR1 is SGHDT and CDR2 is YYEEEE. V lost 4 bases and J 0 bases, leaving 14 bases between the germline ends. There are 16 residues in the CDR3. CDR3 DNA sequence: TGTGCCAGCAGCGGACAGTTCCTCCTCTCTGGAAACACCATATATTTT. Its translation: CASSGQFLLSGNTIYF.

This clonotype has just a few counts. The genes are TRBV7-8 and TRBJ2-7; TRBD1 is a possible D gene (6 bases). V lost 5 bases to trimming and J lost 4 bases, with 18 bases between them. The CDR3 contains 15 residues. The V gene's germline CDR1 is SGHVS and CDR2 FQNEAQ. The CDR3 bases are TGTGCCAGCAGCCCCGGGGCAGGGGATCTTTACGAGCAGTACTTC. This translates into CASSPGAGDLYEQYF.

This clonotype was seen more than once but under ten times. The chain has TRBV5-1 and TRBJ2-3; 9 bases map to TRBD2. The V gene end was trimmed by 5 bases and the J gene end by 1 base; junction bases not matched to a gene: 11. CDR3 length equals 17 residues. CDR1 and CDR2 from the germline V gene are SGHRS and YFSETQ. The CDR3 DNA sequence: TGCGCCAGCAGAATTCATACGACTAGCGGAGGCACAGATACGCAGTATTTT. Amino acids: CASRIHTTSGGTDTQYF.

This clonotype was detected many times. The chain combines TRBV28 with TRBJ2-1; D not certain. The V and J ends lost 3 bases and 5 bases respectively, with 5 bases between them. The CDR3 is made up of 12 amino acids. Per germline, CDR1 MDHEN and CDR2 SYDVKM. The CDR3 nucleotides are TGTGCCAGCAGTTTCGTCCACAATGAGCAGTTCTTC. Its translation: CASSFVHNEQFF.

Only a few counts were recorded for this clonotype. CDR3 amino acids: CASSALRRRHYNNEQFF. CDR3 coding DNA: TGTGCCAGCAGCGCCCTTAGAAGGAGACATTACAACAATGAGCAGTTCTTC. V usage is TRBV11-2 and J usage is TRBJ2-1; D call uncertain. V was pared by 5 bases and J by 5 bases, with 22 bases between. Per the germline V gene, CDR1 is SGHAT and CDR2 is FQNNGV. The CDR3 runs to 17 residues.

This clonotype was observed a handful of times. The chain employs TRBV20-1 and TRBJ1-4; no clear D. Deletions cut 0 bases from V and 8 bases from J, with 16 bases between. Looked up from germline, CDR1 is DFQATT and CDR2 is SNEGSKA (reference sequence). There are 15 residues in the CDR3. This CDR3 is CSARDLSNPGEKLFF. The CDR3 bases are TGCAGTGCTAGAGATCTTTCGAACCCGGGAGAAAAACTGTTTTTT.

There are many counts of this clonotype. The chain joins TRBV7-3 to TRBJ2-1; D is possibly TRBD2 (6 bases). This CDR3 has 15 amino acids. V dropped 6 bases and J dropped 7 bases, with 19 bases sitting between them. Germline assignment: CDR1 SGHTA and CDR2 FQGTGA. The CDR3: CASRYSTQAGNEQFF. DNA of the CDR3: TGTGCCAGCAGATATTCGACCCAGGCGGGGAATGAGCAGTTCTTC.

V and J are TRBV29-1 and TRBJ1-2, with D possibly matching TRBD1 (6 bases). V was cut by 4 bases and J by 7 bases, with 16 bases left in between. Germline loops: CDR1 SQVTM, CDR2 ANQGSEA. CDR3 size: 13 residues. CDR3 nucleotides: TGCAGCGTTGTGAGGGGGGCCTTTGTTGGCTACACCTTC. Translation gives CSVVRGAFVGYTF.

This clonotype was observed a handful of times. The chain employs TRBV11-2 and TRBJ1-2; D gene unclear. Trimming removed 0 bases from V and 6 bases from J, with 2 bases in between. Germline CDR1 SGHAT, CDR2 FQNNGV. The CDR3 contains 11 residues. Here the CDR3 reads CASSLEHGYTF. CDR3 coding DNA: TGTGCCAGCAGCTTAGAACATGGCTACACCTTC.